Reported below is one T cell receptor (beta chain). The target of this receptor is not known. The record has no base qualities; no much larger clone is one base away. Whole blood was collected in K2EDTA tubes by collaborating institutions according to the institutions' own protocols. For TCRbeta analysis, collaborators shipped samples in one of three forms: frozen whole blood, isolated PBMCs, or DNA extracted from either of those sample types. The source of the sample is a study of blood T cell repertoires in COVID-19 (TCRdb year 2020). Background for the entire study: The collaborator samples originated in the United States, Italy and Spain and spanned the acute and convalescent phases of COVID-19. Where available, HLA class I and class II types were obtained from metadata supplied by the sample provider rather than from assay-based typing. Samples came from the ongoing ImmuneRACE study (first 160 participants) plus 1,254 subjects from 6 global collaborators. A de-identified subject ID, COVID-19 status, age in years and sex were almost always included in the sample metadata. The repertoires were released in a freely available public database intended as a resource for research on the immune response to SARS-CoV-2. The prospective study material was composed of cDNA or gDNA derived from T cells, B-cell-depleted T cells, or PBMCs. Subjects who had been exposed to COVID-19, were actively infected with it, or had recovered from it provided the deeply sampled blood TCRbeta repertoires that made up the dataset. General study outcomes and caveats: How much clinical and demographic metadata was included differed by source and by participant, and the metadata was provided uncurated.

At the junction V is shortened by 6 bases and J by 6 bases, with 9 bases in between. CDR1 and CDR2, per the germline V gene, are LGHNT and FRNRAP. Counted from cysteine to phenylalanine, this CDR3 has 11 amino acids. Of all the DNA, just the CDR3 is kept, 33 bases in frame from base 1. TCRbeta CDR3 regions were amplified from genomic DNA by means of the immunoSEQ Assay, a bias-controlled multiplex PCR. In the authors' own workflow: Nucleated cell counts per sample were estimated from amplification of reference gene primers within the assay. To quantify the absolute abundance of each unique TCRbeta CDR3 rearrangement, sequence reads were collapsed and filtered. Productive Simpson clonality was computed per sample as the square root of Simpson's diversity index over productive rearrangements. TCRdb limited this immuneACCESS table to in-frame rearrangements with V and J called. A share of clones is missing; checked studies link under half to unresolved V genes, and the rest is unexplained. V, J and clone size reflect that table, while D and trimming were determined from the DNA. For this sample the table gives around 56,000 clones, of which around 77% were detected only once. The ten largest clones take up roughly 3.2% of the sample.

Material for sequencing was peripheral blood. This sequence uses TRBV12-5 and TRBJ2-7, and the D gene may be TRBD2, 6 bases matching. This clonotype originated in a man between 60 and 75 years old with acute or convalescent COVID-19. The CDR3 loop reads CASGAGSEQYF. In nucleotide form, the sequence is TGTGCTAGTGGGGCGGGGAGCGAGCAGTACTTC.